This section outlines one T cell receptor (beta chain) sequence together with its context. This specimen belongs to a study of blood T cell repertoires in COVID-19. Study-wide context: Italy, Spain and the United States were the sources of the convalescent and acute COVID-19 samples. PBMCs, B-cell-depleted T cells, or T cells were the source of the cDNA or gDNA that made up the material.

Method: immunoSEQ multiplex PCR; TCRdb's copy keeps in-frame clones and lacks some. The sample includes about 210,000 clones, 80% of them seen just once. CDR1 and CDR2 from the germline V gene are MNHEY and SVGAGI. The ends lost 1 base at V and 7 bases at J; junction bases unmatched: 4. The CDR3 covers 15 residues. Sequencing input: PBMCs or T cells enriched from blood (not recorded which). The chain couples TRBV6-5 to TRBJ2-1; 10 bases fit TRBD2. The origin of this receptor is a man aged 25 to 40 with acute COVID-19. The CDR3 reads CASSYWSGGENEQFF. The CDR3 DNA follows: TGTGCCAGCAGTTACTGGAGCGGGGGGGAAAATGAGCAGTTCTTC.